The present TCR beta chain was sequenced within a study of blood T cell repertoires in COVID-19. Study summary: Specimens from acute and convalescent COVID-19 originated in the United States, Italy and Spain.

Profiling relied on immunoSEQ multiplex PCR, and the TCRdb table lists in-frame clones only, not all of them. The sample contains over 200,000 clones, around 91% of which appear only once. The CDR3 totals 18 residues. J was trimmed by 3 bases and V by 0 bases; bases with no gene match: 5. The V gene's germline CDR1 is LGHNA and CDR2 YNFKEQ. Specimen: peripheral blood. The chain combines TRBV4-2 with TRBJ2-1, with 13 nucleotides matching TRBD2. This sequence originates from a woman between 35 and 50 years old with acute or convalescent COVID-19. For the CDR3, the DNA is TGTGCCAGCAGCCAAGAAACTAGCGGGGGGGTTGGCTACAATGAGCAGTTCTTC. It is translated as CASSQETSGGVGYNEQFF.